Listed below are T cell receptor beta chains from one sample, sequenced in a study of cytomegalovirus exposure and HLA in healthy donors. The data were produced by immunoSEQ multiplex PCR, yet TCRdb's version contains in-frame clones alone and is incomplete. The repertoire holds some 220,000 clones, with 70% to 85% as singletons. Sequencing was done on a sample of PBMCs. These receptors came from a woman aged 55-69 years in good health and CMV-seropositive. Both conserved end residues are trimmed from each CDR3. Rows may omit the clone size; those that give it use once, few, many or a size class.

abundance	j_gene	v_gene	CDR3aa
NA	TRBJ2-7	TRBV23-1	ASSHSTVMGEQY
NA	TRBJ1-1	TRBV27	ASSSQALNTEAF
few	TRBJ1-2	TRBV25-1	ASSDTRGFQNYGYT
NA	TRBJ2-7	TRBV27	ASSPTSGGPYEQY
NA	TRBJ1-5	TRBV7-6	ASSQGYRGSNQPQH
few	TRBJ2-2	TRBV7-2	ASSLGAGPNTGELF
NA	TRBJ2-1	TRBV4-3	ASSPGGSGGNEQF
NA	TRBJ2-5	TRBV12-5	ASGLTPGQGGEQY
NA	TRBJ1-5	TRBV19	ASRGQGQQPQH
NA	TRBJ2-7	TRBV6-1	ASRRDSAGVYEQY
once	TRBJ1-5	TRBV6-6	ASSPSGSVDQPQH
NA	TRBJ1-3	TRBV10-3	AISDRTGAGNTIY
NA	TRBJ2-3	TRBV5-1	ASSLTIATDTQY
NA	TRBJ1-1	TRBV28	ASSLVGPNPGDTEAF
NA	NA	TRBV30	AWSVLGYYEQY
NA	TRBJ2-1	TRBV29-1	SVEGRSLSYNEQF
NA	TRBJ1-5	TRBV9	ASSVARGSNQPQH
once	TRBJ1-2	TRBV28	ASSSGSTNYGYT
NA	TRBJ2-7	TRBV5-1	ASSLSPTGGAYEQY
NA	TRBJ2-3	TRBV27	ASRRQGADTQY
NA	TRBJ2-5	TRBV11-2	ASSLVGSGREGETQY
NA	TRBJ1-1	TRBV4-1	ASSQGPQNTEAF
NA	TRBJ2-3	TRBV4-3	ASSQDLGTHPQY
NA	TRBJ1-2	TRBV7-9	SSSWTGKYYGYT
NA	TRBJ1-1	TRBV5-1	ASSLVGDATEAF
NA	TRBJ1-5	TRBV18	ASSPPSHSNQPQH
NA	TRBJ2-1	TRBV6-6	ASSSTVQNEQF
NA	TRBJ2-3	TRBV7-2	ASSLGTSGLDTQY
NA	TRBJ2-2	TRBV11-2	ASSLKETGELF
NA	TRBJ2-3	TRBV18	ASSLIDSQY
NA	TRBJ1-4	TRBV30	AIRRGGSRNEKLF